This entry is about one TCR beta chain. Its antigen is unidentified. The CDR3 has 12 residues. Germline CDR1 reads SNHLY; CDR2 reads FYNNEI. V was pared by 6 bases and J by 4 bases, with 10 bases between. This record comes from a study of shared clonotypes between healthy human individuals. Study-wide results and caveats: About 5% of naive CD4 clonotypes were shared across a handful of donors. Non-shared clonotypes displayed generation probabilities falling below those of clonotypes present in all four donors.

The CD4+ fraction was divided into a CD45RA+ naive subset and a CD45RA-negative memory subset. Clones were read by immunoSEQ multiplex PCR, and TCRdb kept only the in-frame ones, dropping some. This table holds 2.3 million or so clones, about 92% found once. This rearrangement joins TRBV2 to TRBJ2-7, with no clear D. This receptor was identified in a young man in good health. Some clones in this sample may be carry-over from other donors' samples. Sequencing input: naive CD4+ T cells from PBMCs. The subset here: CD45RA+ positively selected. CDR3 DNA: TGTGCCAGCAGATTCCTAGTTTACGAGCAGTACTTC. Protein: CASRFLVYEQYF.